This TCR beta chain stems from a study of shared clonotypes between healthy human individuals. Notes on the study in general: Donor clonotype sharing was expected to depend on sequencing depth. The four-donor shared clonotypes exceeded non-shared clonotypes in generation probability, with non-shared ones scoring lower.

The healthy adult donors were HIV-negative and reported no recent acute infections or vaccinations. Subsets obtained from CD4+ cells comprised CD45RA+ naive and CD45RA-negative memory cells. The V gene end was trimmed by 6 bases and the J gene end by 2 bases; junction bases not matched to a gene: 2. The CDR3 extends over 13 amino acids. CDR1 and CDR2 from the germline V gene are LNHDA and SQIVND (reference sequence). Using immunoSEQ multiplex PCR, the repertoire was profiled, and TCRdb retains in-frame clones only, with some absent. Of around 940,000 clones in the sample, 70% to 85% were seen once. This clone has a single count. Its specificity is unknown.

The source material was memory CD4+ T cells sorted from blood. Subset given: CD45RA-negative fraction. The receptor was isolated from a young man in good health. The rearrangement joins TRBV19 to TRBJ2-3; the match to TRBD2 covers 7 bases. The CDR3 region has the DNA TGTGCCAGTAGGCGGGGGACCACAGATACGCAGTATTTT. This encodes CASRRGTTDTQYF.